Listed below are T cell receptor beta chains from one sample, sequenced in a study of blood T cell repertoires in COVID-19. Repertoires were generated with immunoSEQ multiplex PCR, while TCRdb's copy carries only in-frame clones and drops some. Here the sample spans 310,000 or so clones, roughly 87% being singletons. The sequenced material came from PBMCs or T cells enriched from blood (not recorded which). These receptors were obtained from a middle-aged woman who had recovered from COVID-19. The CDR3 runs from the conserved cysteine through the conserved F or W. A D gene is named only where the DNA matches it firmly. Only part of the rows carry a size: once, few, many, or a class if the clone is expanded.

j_gene: TRBJ1-2; abundance: NA; v_gene: TRBV24-1; d_gene: TRBD1; CDR3aa: CATSDRGTAAFYGYTF; CDR3nt: TGTGCCACCAGTGACCGAGGGACAGCAGCCTTCTATGGCTACACCTTC
j_gene: TRBJ1-3; abundance: NA; v_gene: TRBV6-5; d_gene: TRBD1; CDR3aa: CASSSPGQLSGNTIYF; CDR3nt: TGTGCCAGCAGTTCGCCGGGACAGCTTTCTGGAAACACCATATATTTT
j_gene: TRBJ2-2; abundance: NA; v_gene: TRBV24-1; d_gene: NA; CDR3aa: CAISSTGELFF; CDR3nt: TGTGCCATTTCGAGCACCGGGGAGCTGTTTTTT
j_gene: TRBJ1-2; abundance: NA; v_gene: TRBV5-6; d_gene: NA; CDR3aa: CASSPRGYGYTF; CDR3nt: TGTGCCAGCAGCCCCCGGGGCTATGGCTACACCTTC
j_gene: TRBJ1-1; abundance: NA; v_gene: TRBV6-2/TRBV6-3; d_gene: TRBD1; CDR3aa: CASSLTRIQGEDVAFF; CDR3nt: TGTGCCAGCAGTCTCACCCGTATCCAGGGGGAGGATGTAGCTTTCTTT
j_gene: TRBJ2-5; abundance: NA; v_gene: TRBV7-2; d_gene: TRBD2; CDR3aa: CASSLHGRARGETQYF; CDR3nt: TGTGCCAGCAGCTTACACGGGAGGGCCCGAGGGGAGACCCAGTACTTC
j_gene: TRBJ1-2; abundance: NA; v_gene: TRBV28; d_gene: NA; CDR3aa: CASIPVDKWGGYTF; CDR3nt: TGTGCCAGCATCCCCGTGGACAAATGGGGCGGCTACACCTTC
j_gene: TRBJ2-5; abundance: NA; v_gene: TRBV5-1; d_gene: TRBD2; CDR3aa: CASSSGGSGETQYF; CDR3nt: TGCGCCAGCAGCTCGGGGGGATCGGGAGAGACCCAGTACTTC
j_gene: TRBJ1-2; abundance: NA; v_gene: TRBV4-3; d_gene: NA; CDR3aa: CASSQDGGVGYGYTF; CDR3nt: TGCGCCAGCAGCCAAGATGGGGGGGTTGGCTATGGCTACACCTTC
j_gene: TRBJ2-7; abundance: NA; v_gene: TRBV6-6; d_gene: NA; CDR3aa: CASSQLYEQYF; CDR3nt: TGTGCCAGCAGTCAACTTTACGAGCAGTACTTC
j_gene: TRBJ2-3; abundance: once; v_gene: TRBV19; d_gene: TRBD2; CDR3aa: CASSILAGGLTDTQYF; CDR3nt: TGTGCCAGTAGTATTCTAGCGGGAGGACTCACAGATACGCAGTATTTT
j_gene: TRBJ2-2; abundance: NA; v_gene: TRBV7-6; d_gene: TRBD2; CDR3aa: CASSLAAGGNTGELFF; CDR3nt: TGTGCCAGCAGCTTAGCGGCGGGGGGTAACACCGGGGAGCTGTTTTTT
j_gene: TRBJ2-3; abundance: NA; v_gene: TRBV9; d_gene: TRBD2; CDR3aa: CASSGRLAASTDTQYF; CDR3nt: TGTGCCAGCAGCGGACGACTAGCGGCCAGCACAGATACGCAGTATTTT
j_gene: TRBJ1-4; abundance: few; v_gene: TRBV18; d_gene: NA; CDR3aa: CASSLTDTVNEKLFF; CDR3nt: TGTGCCAGCTCACTTACGGACACGGTGAATGAAAAACTGTTTTTT
j_gene: TRBJ2-4; abundance: NA; v_gene: TRBV11-2; d_gene: NA; CDR3aa: CASSLAVQNIQYF; CDR3nt: TGTGCCAGCAGCTTAGCCGTTCAGAACATTCAGTACTTC
j_gene: TRBJ2-3; abundance: NA; v_gene: TRBV20-1; d_gene: NA; CDR3aa: CSASGGSDTDTQYF; CDR3nt: TGCAGTGCTAGTGGAGGGTCCGACACAGATACGCAGTATTTT
j_gene: TRBJ2-2; abundance: NA; v_gene: TRBV4-1; d_gene: NA; CDR3aa: CASSRGVNTGELFF; CDR3nt: TGCGCCAGCAGCCGGGGGGTTAACACCGGGGAGCTGTTTTTT
j_gene: TRBJ2-6; abundance: NA; v_gene: TRBV4-2; d_gene: TRBD1; CDR3aa: CASTLRRSGTALSVKLSGANVLTF; CDR3nt: TGTGCCAGCACCCTAAGGCGCTCGGGGACAGCACTCAGCGTAAAACTCTCTGGGGCCAACGTCCTGACTTTC
j_gene: TRBJ2-1; abundance: NA; v_gene: TRBV28; d_gene: NA; CDR3aa: CASSPLAGNNEQFF; CDR3nt: TGTGCCAGCAGTCCCCTCGCGGGCAACAATGAGCAGTTCTTC
j_gene: TRBJ2-7; abundance: few; v_gene: TRBV5-1; d_gene: TRBD2; CDR3aa: CASSLVSGSSYEQYF; CDR3nt: TGCGCCAGCAGCTTGGTTAGCGGGAGCTCCTACGAGCAGTACTTC
j_gene: TRBJ2-7; abundance: NA; v_gene: TRBV5-8; d_gene: TRBD1; CDR3aa: CASRSIGGGSYEQYF; CDR3nt: TGTGCCAGCAGAAGTATAGGGGGCGGCTCCTACGAGCAGTACTTC
j_gene: TRBJ1-3; abundance: NA; v_gene: TRBV11-2; d_gene: NA; CDR3aa: CASSPRRGSGNTIYF; CDR3nt: TGTGCCAGCAGCCCTAGGAGGGGCTCTGGAAACACCATATATTTT
j_gene: TRBJ2-7; abundance: once; v_gene: TRBV7-8; d_gene: NA; CDR3aa: CASSLSGDDEQYF; CDR3nt: TGTGCCAGCAGCTTATCAGGTGATGACGAGCAGTACTTC
j_gene: TRBJ2-7; abundance: NA; v_gene: TRBV28; d_gene: NA; CDR3aa: CASTSPHRGYEQYF; CDR3nt: TGTGCCAGCACCTCGCCCCACCGAGGGTACGAGCAGTACTTC
j_gene: TRBJ1-4; abundance: NA; v_gene: TRBV7-9; d_gene: TRBD1; CDR3aa: CASSPTGLGDEKLFF; CDR3nt: TGTGCCAGCAGCCCGACAGGGCTGGGGGATGAAAAACTGTTTTTT
j_gene: TRBJ1-3; abundance: NA; v_gene: TRBV6-1; d_gene: NA; CDR3aa: CASSEEVGTFGNTIYF; CDR3nt: TGTGCCAGCAGTGAAGAAGTAGGGACATTTGGAAACACCATATATTTT
j_gene: TRBJ2-2; abundance: NA; v_gene: TRBV7-2; d_gene: TRBD1; CDR3aa: CASSPTGVGTGELFF; CDR3nt: TGTGCCAGCAGCCCGACAGGGGTGGGCACCGGGGAGCTGTTTTTT
j_gene: TRBJ2-3; abundance: NA; v_gene: TRBV7-9; d_gene: TRBD2; CDR3aa: CASSLGGRAEDTQYF; CDR3nt: TGTGCCAGCAGCTTGGGCGGGAGGGCCGAGGATACGCAGTATTTT
j_gene: TRBJ1-1; abundance: NA; v_gene: TRBV20-1; d_gene: NA; CDR3aa: CSASTRGWGVLGLGTEAFF; CDR3nt: TGCAGTGCTAGTACGCGTGGGTGGGGGGTCCTGGGCCTGGGCACTGAAGCTTTCTTT
j_gene: TRBJ2-7; abundance: NA; v_gene: TRBV20-1; d_gene: TRBD1; CDR3aa: CSASQGAYEQYF; CDR3nt: TGCAGTGCTAGTCAGGGGGCCTACGAGCAGTACTTC